This TCR beta chain is from a study of blood T cells in healthy people across ages. The CDR3 is made up of 14 amino acids. The trim removed 7 bases at V and 4 bases at J, leaving 9 bases unmatched. Per germline, CDR1 SGHVS and CDR2 FQNEAQ. With a J-beta primer mix and a sample-barcoded 5' primer, a second PCR ran 7 to 11 cycles. Each CDR3 protein is one row after TCRdb ran MiXCR on the 5' RACE reads. The table shows 650,000 to 900,000 distinct CDR3 sequences, with 62% occurring only once. The J gene is TRBJ2-7, the V gene TRBV7-8; 8 bases agree with TRBD1. Sample: blood. This TCR was recovered from a man under 40 in good health. The CDR3 loop is CASNSGGAGYEQYF. The CDR3 nucleotides read TGTGCCAGCAACTCAGGGGGCGCGGGATACGAGCAGTACTTC.